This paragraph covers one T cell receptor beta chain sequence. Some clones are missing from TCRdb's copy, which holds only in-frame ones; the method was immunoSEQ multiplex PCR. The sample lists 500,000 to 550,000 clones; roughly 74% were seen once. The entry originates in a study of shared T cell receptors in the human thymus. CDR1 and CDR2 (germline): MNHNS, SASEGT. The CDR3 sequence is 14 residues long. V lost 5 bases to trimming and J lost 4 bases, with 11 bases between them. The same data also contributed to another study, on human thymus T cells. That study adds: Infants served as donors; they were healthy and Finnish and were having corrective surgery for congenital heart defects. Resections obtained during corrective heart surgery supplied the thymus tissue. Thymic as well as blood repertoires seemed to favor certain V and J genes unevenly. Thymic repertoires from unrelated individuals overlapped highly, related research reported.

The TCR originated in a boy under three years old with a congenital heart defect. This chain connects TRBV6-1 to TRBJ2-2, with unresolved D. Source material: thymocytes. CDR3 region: CASSPTRSTGELFF. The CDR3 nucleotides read TGTGCCAGCAGTCCGACGCGGAGCACCGGGGAGCTGTTTTTT.